One and the same sample provided the 9 T cell receptor beta chains below, sequenced in a study of CXCR3-negative and CXCR3-positive naive CD8 T cells. Overall study findings and caveats: In CXCR3-positive naive cells, the TRB CDR3s were more hydrophobic than in CXCR3-negative naive cells.

Antigen specificity for these receptors is unknown. Through 5' RACE with UMI labels, the TRB cDNA libraries were prepared. TCRdb reworked the 5' RACE reads into one entry per CDR3 protein, no DNA. Recorded for this sample: about 85,000 distinct CDR3 sequences. The sequenced sample consisted of naive CXCR3+ CD8+ T cells from blood. Documented subset: CD45RO-CCR7+CD27+CD95- naive CD8+ T cells expressing CXCR3 (TNR3+). The receptors originated from a human donor in good health. Some clones in this sample may be carry-over from other donors' samples.

This rearrangement joins TRBV13 to TRBJ2-1; lacking DNA, the TRBD1 call made by TCRdb goes unchecked. CDR3 length equals 14 residues. Germline V gene data show CDR1 as PRHDT and CDR2 as FYEKMQ (reference sequence). The chain's CDR3 is CASSPGTLDDEQFF. Drawing the rest from reference TRBV13 and TRBJ2-1, the complete variable domain is AAGVIQSPRHLIKEKRETATLKCYPIPRHDTVYWYQQGPGQDPQFLISFYEKMQSDKGSIPDRFSAQQFSDYHSELNMSSLELGDSALYFCASSPGTLDDEQFFGPGTRLTVL.

The chain joins TRBV5-1 to TRBJ2-3; the TCRdb D gene call, TRBD2, has no DNA to confirm it. The length of the CDR3 is 14 residues. Germline V lookup: CDR1 SGHRS, CDR2 YFSETQ. The CDR3 sequence is CASKAGASTDTQYF.

The CDR3 loop reads CASSLGTGQAFF. The chain employs TRBV12-3 or TRBV12-4 and TRBJ1-1; TCRdb gives TRBD1 as the D gene, but with no DNA this cannot be confirmed. CDR3 length: 12 residues.

The chain employs TRBV7-8 and TRBJ2-1; the D call from TCRdb, TRBD2, cannot be confirmed without DNA. CDR3 length: 16 amino acids. Germline values: CDR1 SGHVS, CDR2 FQNEAQ. CDR3 in amino acids: CASSLALGRPNNEQFF.

J is TRBJ1-1 and V is TRBV6-6; no DNA is available, so the TRBD1 call from TCRdb remains unchecked. The CDR3 is made up of 16 amino acids. Per germline, CDR1 MNHNY and CDR2 SVGAGI (reference sequence). Here the CDR3 reads CASSYSGQVTLTEAFF.

This chain uses TRBV5-1 with TRBJ2-7; TCRdb names TRBD1, which stays unverified in the absence of DNA. This CDR3 is built from 15 residues. CDR1 SGHRS and CDR2 YFSETQ come from the germline V gene. This CDR3 reads CASSRTQGAEYEQYF. Full variable domain (rest looked up from reference TRBV5-1 and TRBJ2-7): KAGVTQTPRYLIKTRGQQVTLSCSPISGHRSVSWYQQTPGQGLQFLFEYFSETQRNKGNFPGRFSGRQFSNSRSEMNVSTLELGDSALYLCASSRTQGAEYEQYFGPGTRLTVT.

The J gene is TRBJ1-1, the V gene TRBV5-1. The CDR3 has 12 residues. Germline V gives CDR1 SGHRS, CDR2 YFSETQ. CDR3 protein: CASSFRGDEAFF. The full variable domain, with the rest looked up from reference TRBV5-1 and TRBJ1-1, is KAGVTQTPRYLIKTRGQQVTLSCSPISGHRSVSWYQQTPGQGLQFLFEYFSETQRNKGNFPGRFSGRQFSNSRSEMNVSTLELGDSALYLCASSFRGDEAFFGQGTRLTVV.

The V gene is TRBV7-6, the J gene TRBJ2-1; TCRdb's D call of TRBD1 is untestable without DNA. The CDR3 totals 12 residues. Germline CDR1 and CDR2: SGHVS and FNYEAQ. CDR3 loop: CASSSGYNEQFF.

This chain links TRBV5-4 with TRBJ2-7; the TCRdb call, TRBD1, lacks DNA for checking. In germline, CDR1 is SGHNT, CDR2 YYREEE (reference sequence). This CDR3 spans 15 amino acids. This CDR3 is CASSSTKGSVYEQYF. Filled out from reference TRBV5-4 and TRBJ2-7, the complete variable domain reads ETGVTQSPTHLIKTRGQQVTLRCSSQSGHNTVSWYQQALGQGPQFIFQYYREEENGRGNFPPRFSGLQFPNYSSELNVNALELDDSALYLCASSSTKGSVYEQYFGPGTRLTVT.